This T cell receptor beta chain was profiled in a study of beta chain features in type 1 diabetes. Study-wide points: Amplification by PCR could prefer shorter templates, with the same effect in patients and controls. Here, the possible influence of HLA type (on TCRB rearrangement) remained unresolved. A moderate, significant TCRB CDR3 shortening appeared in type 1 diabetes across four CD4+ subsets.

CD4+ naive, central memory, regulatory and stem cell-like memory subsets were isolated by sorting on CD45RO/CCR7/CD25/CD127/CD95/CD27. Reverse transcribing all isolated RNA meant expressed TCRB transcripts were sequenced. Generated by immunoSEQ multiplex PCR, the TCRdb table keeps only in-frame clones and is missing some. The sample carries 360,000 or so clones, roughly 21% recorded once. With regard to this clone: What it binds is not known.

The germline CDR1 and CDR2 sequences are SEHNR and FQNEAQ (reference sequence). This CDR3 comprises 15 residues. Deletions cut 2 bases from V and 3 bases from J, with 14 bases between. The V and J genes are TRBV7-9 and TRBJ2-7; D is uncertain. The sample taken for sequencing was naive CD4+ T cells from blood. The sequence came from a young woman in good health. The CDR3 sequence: CASSLSLALGYEQYF. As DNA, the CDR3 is TGTGCCAGCAGCTTATCACTTGCCCTTGGCTACGAGCAGTACTTC. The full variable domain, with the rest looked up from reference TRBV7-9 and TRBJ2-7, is DTGVSQNPRHKITKRGQNVTFRCDPISEHNRLYWYRQTLGQGPEFLTYFQNEAQLEKSRLLSDRFSAERPKGSFSTLEIQRTEQGDSAMYLCASSLSLALGYEQYFGPGTRLTVT.